Presented here are 26 T cell receptor beta chains from one specimen sequenced in a study of untreated major depressive disorder. Antigen specificity for these receptors is unknown. Study conclusions and caveats: CD4+ T cells from depressed patients used TRBV05-01 (Vbeta 5.1) more often than controls.

Some clones are missing from TCRdb's copy, which holds only in-frame ones; the method was immunoSEQ multiplex PCR. The sample has fewer than 30,000 clones, 91% seen once; the top ten hold 0.72%. Sequenced: CD4+ T cells from PBMCs. These receptors were taken from a woman aged 30 to 39 with major depressive disorder.

The chain joins TRBV5-1 to TRBJ2-1; the D is unclear. The CDR3 totals 14 residues. The V and J ends lost 0 bases and 4 bases respectively, with 8 bases between them. Per germline, CDR1 SGHRS and CDR2 YFSETQ. This CDR3 is CASSLGSQYNEQFF. DNA of the CDR3: TGCGCCAGCAGCTTGGGTTCCCAATACAATGAGCAGTTCTTC.

This chain uses TRBV6-5 with TRBJ1-1; D remains unclear. Germline loops: CDR1 MNHEY, CDR2 SVGAGI. V gave up 2 bases and J gave up 1 base, with 11 bases separating them. This CDR3 is 15 amino acids long. The CDR3 DNA reads TGTGCCAGCAGTTACGGCCCCGGGTGGAACACTGAAGCTTTCTTT. Protein: CASSYGPGWNTEAFF.

This clone was detected once. This rearrangement joins TRBV21-1 to TRBJ1-1. TRBV21-1 is flagged as a pseudogene. The CDR3 covers 12 residues. In DNA, the CDR3 is TGTGCCAGCACCCGGGGGCAAACTGAAGCTTTCTTT. This sequence encodes CASTRGQTEAFF.

The V and J genes are TRBV11-1 and TRBJ2-1, with TRBD2 matching over 9 bases. Per the germline V gene, CDR1 is SGHAT and CDR2 is FQDESV (reference sequence). CDR3 length equals 15 residues. V gave up 3 bases and J gave up 7 bases; unmatched junction bases: 7. CDR3 in amino acids: CASSLFSGGWNEQFF. The CDR3 coding sequence is TGTGCCAGCAGCTTGTTTAGCGGGGGTTGGAATGAGCAGTTCTTC.

The chain has TRBV29-1 and TRBJ2-5; 9 bases map to TRBD1. With V trimmed by 7 bases and J by 4 bases, 10 bases remained unmatched. CDR3 size: 14 residues. Germline CDR1 is SQVTM and CDR2 is ANQGSEA. The CDR3 nucleotides are TGCAGCGCCAAGCCCGGGACAGGGACAGAGACCCAGTACTTC. It codes for CSAKPGTGTETQYF. The whole variable domain, remainder taken from reference TRBV29-1 and TRBJ2-5, is SAVISQKPSRDICQRGTSLTIQCQVDSQVTMMFWYRQQPGQSLTLIATANQGSEATYESGFVIDKFPISRPNLTFSTLTVSNMSPEDSSIYLCSAKPGTGTETQYFGPGTRLLVL.

The chain joins TRBV7-9 to TRBJ2-2; D is perhaps TRBD2 (5 bases). The V end was cut by 3 bases, the J end by 2 bases, with 22 bases between. Germline CDR1 is SEHNR and CDR2 is FQNEAQ (reference sequence). CDR3 size: 19 residues. The CDR3 spells CASSLVAAGVIVNTGELFF. CDR3 bases: TGTGCCAGCAGCTTGGTGGCGGCGGGTGTTATTGTCAACACCGGGGAGCTGTTTTTT.

This rearrangement joins TRBV7-2 to TRBJ2-5, with D uncertain. V dropped 4 bases and J dropped 5 bases, with 14 bases sitting between them. The germline V gene encodes CDR1 SGHTA and CDR2 FQGNSA. The CDR3 sequence is 14 residues long. As DNA, the CDR3 is TGTGCCAGCAGCTCTCTAGTATCTCGGGAGACCCAGTACTTC. As protein: CASSSLVSRETQYF. The variable domain in full, completed from reference TRBV7-2 and TRBJ2-5, reads GAGVSQSPSNKVTEKGKDVELRCDPISGHTALYWYRQSLGQGLEFLIYFQGNSAPDKSGLPSDRFSAERTGGSVSTLTIQRTQQEDSAVYLCASSSLVSRETQYFGPGTRLLVL.

In its sample, this clone was seen once. The V gene is TRBV9, the J gene TRBJ2-3, with 8 bases aligning to TRBD1. This CDR3 region has 15 residues. Per the germline V gene, CDR1 is SGDLS and CDR2 is YYNGEE. The junction had 3 bases not matched to a gene; V was cut back by 2 bases and J by 1 base. In DNA form, the CDR3 reads TGTGCCAGCAGCGTGACAGGGGATGGCACAGATACGCAGTATTTT. Translation gives CASSVTGDGTDTQYF.

V is TRBV9 and J is TRBJ2-1, with D uncertain. V lost 0 bases and J 5 bases, leaving 15 bases between the germline ends. The CDR3 runs 16 residues. Per germline, CDR1 SGDLS and CDR2 YYNGEE. The CDR3 is CASSVAGQPVNNEQFF. The CDR3 nucleotides are TGTGCCAGCAGCGTAGCTGGCCAGCCCGTTAACAATGAGCAGTTCTTC.

V gene TRBV7-3 combines with J gene TRBJ1-1; a weak D match, TRBD1 (6 bases). Trimming took off 1 base at V and 4 bases at J, with 10 bases between the two ends. Germline V gives CDR1 SGHTA, CDR2 FQGTGA. CDR3 length equals 14 residues. CDR3 protein: CASSLIGGGTEAFF. The CDR3 region has the DNA TGTGCCAGCAGCTTAATTGGAGGGGGCACTGAAGCTTTCTTT.

This clone appeared a single time. V usage is TRBV9 and J usage is TRBJ2-1; the D is unclear. Germline lookup yields CDR1 SGDLS and CDR2 YYNGEE. This CDR3 is 17 amino acids long. V was cut by 0 bases and J by 8 bases, with 21 bases left in between. In nucleotides, the CDR3 is TGTGCCAGCAGCGTAGGATCCCCGGGTAGAGGTAGGGATGAGCAGTTCTTC. It translates to CASSVGSPGRGRDEQFF.

The rearrangement joins TRBV5-1 to TRBJ2-3, with D possibly being TRBD1 (5 bases). Trimming left V 4 bases short and J 3 bases short, with 12 bases between. Germline values: CDR1 SGHRS, CDR2 YFSETQ. CDR3 length: 14 residues. Here the CDR3 reads CASSQGMGTDTQYF. CDR3 sequence (DNA): TGCGCCAGCAGCCAGGGTATGGGAACAGATACGCAGTATTTT.

J is TRBJ1-5 and V is TRBV7-2, with no clear D. Trimming removed 3 bases from V and 5 bases from J, with 14 bases in between. Germline lookup yields CDR1 SGHTA and CDR2 FQGNSA. This CDR3 has 15 residues. CDR3 region: CASSFWVNLDQPQHF. CDR3 DNA: TGTGCCAGCAGCTTTTGGGTGAATCTCGATCAGCCCCAGCATTTT.

The chain employs TRBV15 and TRBJ1-1; possibly TRBD1 for D (5 bases). Germline-derived CDR1 and CDR2 are LNHNV and YYDKDF (reference sequence). V was clipped by 0 bases and J by 4 bases, with 18 bases between them. This CDR3 has 17 amino acids. The CDR3 reads CATSRDPGRFNPTEAFF. Here the CDR3 DNA reads TGTGCCACCAGCAGAGACCCAGGGAGGTTTAACCCCACTGAAGCTTTCTTT.

The rearrangement links TRBV7-9 to TRBJ1-4; D may be TRBD1 (5 bases). The V gene lost 1 base and the J gene lost 7 bases, with 13 bases spanning the gap. CDR1 and CDR2 (germline): SEHNR, FQNEAQ (reference sequence). The CDR3 length is 15 residues. In DNA form, the CDR3 reads TGTGCCAGCAGCTTAGGACGAACAGGTGGTGAAAAACTGTTTTTT. Amino acids: CASSLGRTGGEKLFF.

The chain couples TRBV19 to TRBJ1-2, with a possible D match to TRBD1 (5 bases). The V gene's germline CDR1 is LNHDA and CDR2 SQIVND (reference sequence). V was shortened by 5 bases and J by 5 bases, with 15 bases between the two germline ends. The CDR3 covers 14 residues. CDR3 coding DNA: TGTGCCAGTAGTGGTAAAGCGGGGACGTATGGCTACACCTTC. It specifies CASSGKAGTYGYTF.

The rearrangement uses TRBV5-4 and TRBJ2-1; a possible D gene is TRBD2 (5 bases). V lost 1 base and J lost 1, with 6 bases in between. Germline CDR1 is SGHNT and CDR2 is YYREEE (reference sequence). This CDR3 comprises 14 residues. The DNA for the CDR3 is TGTGCCAGCAGCTTGACTAGTTCCTACAATGAGCAGTTCTTC. Its translation is CASSLTSSYNEQFF.

V gene TRBV15 combines with J gene TRBJ2-7; TRBD1 matches 9 bases. The V and J ends lost 1 base and 2 bases, in that order; junction bases with no gene match: 6. The CDR3 runs to 16 residues. Germline V lookup: CDR1 LNHNV, CDR2 YYDKDF (reference sequence). The CDR3 loop is CATSRGGGQGPYEQYF. The DNA of the CDR3 is TGTGCCACCAGCAGAGGGGGGGGACAGGGACCCTACGAGCAGTACTTC.

V usage is TRBV6-1 and J usage is TRBJ2-1, with D maybe TRBD2 (6 bases). This CDR3 is 11 amino acids long. The V gene's germline CDR1 is MNHNS and CDR2 SASEGT. V lost 10 bases and J lost 9, with 13 bases in between. The CDR3 region is CATTSYGEQFF. Written as DNA, the CDR3 is TGTGCCACCACTAGCTACGGTGAGCAGTTCTTC.

V is TRBV11-3 and J is TRBJ2-3; D is undetermined. CDR3 length equals 16 residues. The germline V and J ends were trimmed by 1 base and 8 bases, with 19 bases remaining between them. Per germline, CDR1 SGHNT and CDR2 YENEEA. This chain's CDR3 is CASSLATSNFHPTQYF. The DNA for the CDR3 is TGTGCCAGCAGCTTAGCCACCTCAAACTTTCACCCTACGCAGTATTTT.

The chain couples TRBV7-6 to TRBJ2-1, with 9 bases that match TRBD2. V lost 1 base and J lost 0; bases outside the gene matches: 1. CDR1 is SGHVS, CDR2 FNYEAQ, per germline. The CDR3 sequence is 16 residues long. The CDR3 loop is CASSLVAGASYNEQFF. The CDR3 nucleotides read TGTGCCAGCAGCTTAGTAGCGGGGGCCTCCTACAATGAGCAGTTCTTC.

The chain links TRBV19 to TRBJ2-7, with D uncertain. Germline V gene lookup returns CDR1 LNHDA and CDR2 SQIVND (reference sequence). V shed 5 bases and J shed 2 bases, with 13 bases lying between them. The CDR3 sequence is 14 residues long. In DNA, the CDR3 is TGTGCCAGTAGTGTTTACTTACACCCCTACGAGCAGTACTTC. Translation: CASSVYLHPYEQYF.

The chain combines TRBV29-1 with TRBJ1-2; possibly TRBD1 for D (6 bases). Trimming removed 7 bases at V and 5 bases at J, with 23 bases between. Per the germline V gene, CDR1 is SQVTM and CDR2 is ANQGSEA. There are 15 residues in the CDR3. CDR3 sequence: CSGGDTPIQGYGYTF. CDR3 sequence (DNA): TGCAGCGGGGGAGATACCCCGATACAGGGTTATGGCTACACCTTC.

A single count supports this clone. The chain employs TRBV6-9 and TRBJ2-3, with 8 bases that match TRBD2. After removal of 7 bases from V and 1 base from J, the junction contained 10 bases not matched to a gene. There are 16 residues in the CDR3. CDR1 is MNHGY, CDR2 SVAAGI, per germline. The CDR3 loop is CASNRAGGRGTDTQYF. The DNA of the CDR3 is TGTGCCAGCAACCGGGCGGGGGGCAGGGGCACAGATACGCAGTATTTT.

A few counts support this clone. The V and J genes are TRBV6-4 and TRBJ2-2, with TRBD2 identical over 14 bases. The CDR3 is 19 residues long. Trimming cost V 4 bases and J 2 bases; bases outside gene matches: 9. Germline CDR1 and CDR2: MRHNA and SNTAGT. The CDR3 here is CASSVGLAGDSLNTGELFF. The CDR3, as DNA: TGTGCCAGCAGTGTGGGACTAGCGGGGGACTCGTTAAACACCGGGGAGCTGTTTTTT.

CDR3 in amino acids: CAISALAEKYQETQYF. Here the CDR3 DNA reads TGTGCCATCAGTGCACTAGCGGAAAAGTACCAAGAGACCCAGTACTTC. The V and J genes are TRBV10-3 and TRBJ2-5, with TRBD2 matching over 8 bases. The CDR3 length is 16 residues. V shed 4 bases, J shed 0 bases, and the junction held 7 bases outside the gene matches. CDR1 and CDR2 (germline): ENHRY, SYGVKD.